The 24 T cell receptor beta chains below all came from one sample that was sequenced in a study of cytomegalovirus exposure and HLA in healthy donors. Amplification used 60 Vbeta primers and 13 Jbeta primers. Clones were sequenced by immunoSEQ multiplex PCR, and TCRdb holds only the in-frame ones, with some missing. The top ten clones hold around 3.6% of a sample with some 140,000 clones, around 80% of them seen once. The sample was PBMCs. The receptors originated from a woman aged 40 to 50 in good health and CMV-seronegative.

The V call is TRBV5-1, the J call TRBJ1-5, with D possibly TRBD1 on 5 matching bases. V lost 0 bases to trimming and J lost 7 bases, with 14 bases between them. Looked up from germline, CDR1 is SGHRS and CDR2 is YFSETQ. The CDR3 is made up of 15 amino acids. For the CDR3, the DNA is TGCGCCAGCAGCTTGGCCGGGGGGGAGGGGCAGCCCCAGCATTTT. It encodes CASSLAGGEGQPQHF.

The V and J genes are TRBV7-9 and TRBJ1-1, with D uncertain. V was trimmed by 1 base and J by 8 bases, leaving 14 bases between them. The V gene's germline CDR1 is SEHNR and CDR2 FQNEAQ (reference sequence). CDR3 size: 14 residues. The DNA of the CDR3 is TGTGCCAGCAGCTTAGTTTATAGAACAGACGAAGCTTTCTTT. Residues: CASSLVYRTDEAFF.

The chain couples TRBV6-6 to TRBJ1-2; unclear D gene. This CDR3 is 11 amino acids long. Germline loops: CDR1 MNHNY, CDR2 SVGAGI (reference sequence). The V and J ends lost 8 bases and 7 bases respectively, with 11 bases between them. The CDR3 sequence: CASQAGFGYTF. CDR3 sequence (DNA): TGTGCCAGCCAGGCGGGCTTTGGCTACACCTTC.

This chain connects TRBV5-1 to TRBJ2-2, with 7 nucleotides matching TRBD1. The CDR3 spans 17 residues. V trimming: 0 bases; J trimming: 2 bases; junction bases outside the gene matches: 7. Germline assignment: CDR1 SGHRS and CDR2 YFSETQ. The CDR3 protein is CASSLVLGTDNTGELFF. The CDR3 DNA is TGCGCCAGCAGCTTGGTCTTAGGGACAGATAACACCGGGGAGCTGTTTTTT.

This clone has a handful of counts. The V call is TRBV6-5, the J call TRBJ2-1; no definite D call. CDR3 length: 13 amino acids. V was cut by 2 bases and J by 10 bases, with 12 bases left in between. Germline CDR1 MNHEY, CDR2 SVGAGI. CDR3 coding DNA: TGTGCCAGCAGTTACCCCTCGGGTGCCGAGCAGTTCTTC. Protein product: CASSYPSGAEQFF.

The chain combines TRBV10-3 with TRBJ1-3; D gene unclear. Looked up from germline, CDR1 is ENHRY and CDR2 is SYGVKD. The V and J ends lost 6 bases and 0 bases respectively, with 18 bases between them. The CDR3 extends over 17 amino acids. The CDR3 DNA reads TGTGCCATCAGGGACGCGGGAGGGCTATCCTCTGGAAACACCATATATTTT. Translated: CAIRDAGGLSSGNTIYF.

The chain uses TRBV19 and TRBJ1-6; 11 bases match TRBD1. In germline, CDR1 is LNHDA, CDR2 SQIVND (reference sequence). V was clipped by 6 bases and J by 5 bases; unmatched bases: 0. The CDR3 is 14 residues long. The CDR3 DNA reads as TGTGCCAGTAGGGGACAGGGGGATAATTCACCCCTCCACTTT. Its protein product is CASRGQGDNSPLHF.

The chain joins TRBV10-3 to TRBJ1-3; no clear D. Germline values: CDR1 ENHRY, CDR2 SYGVKD. V was trimmed by 10 bases and J by 0 bases, leaving 7 bases between them. CDR3 size: 12 residues. CDR3 in DNA: TGTGCCACCCGGGACTCTGGAAACACCATATATTTT. This sequence encodes CATRDSGNTIYF.

This chain's CDR3 is CASSLRSGRANHEQFF. CDR3 bases: TGTGCCAGCAGCTTACGAAGCGGGAGGGCCAACCATGAGCAGTTCTTC. The chain is built from TRBV7-2 and TRBJ2-1, with TRBD2 matching over 10 bases. The germline gives CDR1 SGHTA, CDR2 FQGNSA. Unmatched junction bases numbered 9, after V lost 2 bases and J lost 8 bases. The CDR3 runs 16 residues. The whole variable domain, filled in from reference TRBV7-2 and TRBJ2-1, reads GAGVSQSPSNKVTEKGKDVELRCDPISGHTALYWYRQSLGQGLEFLIYFQGNSAPDKSGLPSDRFSAERTGGSVSTLTIQRTQQEDSAVYLCASSLRSGRANHEQFFGPGTRLTVL.

This chain connects TRBV5-1 to TRBJ2-2; TRBD2 is a possible D gene (5 bases). V gave up 1 base and J gave up 5 bases, with 12 bases separating them. This CDR3 has 15 residues. Germline V gives CDR1 SGHRS, CDR2 YFSETQ. The CDR3 spells CASSLLAKTTGELFF. DNA for the CDR3: TGCGCCAGCAGCTTGCTAGCCAAAACGACCGGGGAGCTGTTTTTT.

This clone was picked up a small number of times. The chain links TRBV2 to TRBJ2-7; D is possibly TRBD2 (5 bases). This CDR3 is built from 10 residues. The germline V gene encodes CDR1 SNHLY and CDR2 FYNNEI. V was cut by 9 bases and J by 9 bases, with 12 bases left in between. CDR3 DNA: TGTGCCAGTGTTGAGGGTGTGCAGTACTTC. Translation: CASVEGVQYF. Combining the CDR3 with reference TRBV2 and TRBJ2-7 gives the whole variable domain EPEVTQTPSHQVTQMGQEVILRCVPISNHLYFYWYRQILGQKVEFLVSFYNNEISEKSEIFDDQFSVERPDGSNFTLKIRSTKLEDSAMYFCASVEGVQYFGPGTRLTVT.

The chain is built from TRBV6-5 and TRBJ2-7; 12 positions agree with TRBD1. The CDR3 covers 14 residues. CDR1 MNHEY and CDR2 SVGAGI come from the germline V gene. With V trimmed by 7 bases and J by 6 bases, 7 bases remained unmatched. The CDR3: CASTGDRGPREQYF. In DNA, the CDR3 is TGTGCCAGCACCGGGGACAGGGGGCCTCGCGAGCAGTACTTC.

In this sample, this clone turned up once. This chain links TRBV15 with TRBJ2-7; TRBD1 aligns across 7 bases. The CDR3 extends over 16 amino acids. J lost 3 bases, V lost 0 bases, and 8 bases had no gene match. The germline CDR1 and CDR2 sequences are LNHNV and YYDKDF (reference sequence). Here the CDR3 DNA reads TGTGCCACCAGCAGAGATCCGGGCGCAGGGGGCTACGAGCAGTACTTC. Its protein product is CATSRDPGAGGYEQYF.

V usage is TRBV29-1 and J usage is TRBJ2-7; TRBD1 aligns across 10 bases. Germline values: CDR1 SQVTM, CDR2 ANQGSEA. The CDR3 is 12 amino acids. The ends lost 7 bases at V and 2 bases at J; junction bases unmatched: 2. In nucleotides, the CDR3 is TGCAGCGGAGGACAGGGGGCCTACGAGCAGTACTTC. It specifies CSGGQGAYEQYF.

This chain links TRBV28 with TRBJ1-3; 8 bases fit TRBD1. CDR3 length: 16 residues. V trimming: 3 bases; J trimming: 3 bases; junction bases outside the gene matches: 7. Germline V gene sequence: CDR1 MDHEN, CDR2 SYDVKM. The CDR3 sequence: CASSFQQGALGNTIYF. In DNA, the CDR3 is TGTGCCAGCAGTTTTCAGCAGGGGGCCCTTGGAAACACCATATATTTT.

The V and J genes are TRBV30 and TRBJ2-7; the match to TRBD2 covers 7 bases. The CDR3 has 17 amino acids. J gave up 2 bases and V 2 bases, and 15 bases lay outside the gene matches. Looked up from germline, CDR1 is GTSNPN and CDR2 is SVGIG (reference sequence). CDR3: CAWSPVGRAKTTYEQYF. The CDR3 DNA reads as TGTGCCTGGAGTCCCGTTGGGAGGGCGAAAACAACCTACGAGCAGTACTTC. The full variable domain, rest sourced from reference TRBV30 and TRBJ2-7, is SQTIHQWPATLVQPVGSPLSLECTVEGTSNPNLYWYRQAAGRGLQLLFYSVGIGQISSEVPQNLSASRPQDRQFILSSKKLLLSDSGFYLCAWSPVGRAKTTYEQYFGPGTRLTVT.

The rearrangement joins TRBV30 to TRBJ1-3; D remains unclear. V lost 6 bases, J lost 2 bases, and 17 bases lay in between. The CDR3 sequence is 15 residues long. CDR1 and CDR2 from the germline V gene are GTSNPN and SVGIG (reference sequence). CDR3 DNA: TGTGCCTGTCTTAAGGGAGGGATGGCTGGAAACACCATATATTTT. Amino acid sequence: CACLKGGMAGNTIYF.

The chain employs TRBV5-1 and TRBJ2-7, with TRBD1 identical over 7 bases. Germline V gives CDR1 SGHRS, CDR2 YFSETQ. With 3 bases clipped from V and 3 bases from J, the junction kept 9 bases outside the gene matches. There are 15 residues in the CDR3. The CDR3 protein is CASSSGQVMIYEQYF. The CDR3 nucleotides are TGCGCCAGCAGCTCCGGACAGGTTATGATCTACGAGCAGTACTTC. The complete variable domain, with remaining parts taken from reference TRBV5-1 and TRBJ2-7, reads KAGVTQTPRYLIKTRGQQVTLSCSPISGHRSVSWYQQTPGQGLQFLFEYFSETQRNKGNFPGRFSGRQFSNSRSEMNVSTLELGDSALYLCASSSGQVMIYEQYFGPGTRLTVT.

The V gene is TRBV10-2, the J gene TRBJ2-1; 7 nucleotides align to TRBD2. The CDR3 runs 13 residues. With 4 bases clipped from V and 9 bases from J, the junction kept 6 bases outside the gene matches. Germline CDR1 is WSHSY and CDR2 is SAAADI. CDR3 in amino acids: CASSGAGEGEQFF. CDR3 bases: TGCGCCAGCAGTGGCGCGGGAGAGGGTGAGCAGTTCTTC.

This clone was recorded once. V gene TRBV2 combines with J gene TRBJ2-7; no firm D call. The CDR3 sequence is 12 residues long. Germline CDR1 and CDR2: SNHLY and FYNNEI. Trimming left V 6 bases short and J 2 bases short, with 8 bases between. CDR3 in DNA: TGTGCCAGCAGAGCCGAAGCCTACGAGCAGTACTTC. It is translated as CASRAEAYEQYF.

The chain carries TRBV5-1 and TRBJ2-3; TRBD2 aligns across 9 bases. The CDR3 is 16 amino acids. Germline lookup yields CDR1 SGHRS and CDR2 YFSETQ. The J segment lost 0 bases and the V segment lost 0 bases, leaving 2 bases of the junction unmatched. CDR3 protein: CASSLASGASTDTQYF. Written as DNA, the CDR3 is TGCGCCAGCAGCTTGGCTAGCGGGGCTAGCACAGATACGCAGTATTTT.

The chain combines TRBV5-1 with TRBJ1-1; D uncertain. The V gene's germline CDR1 is SGHRS and CDR2 YFSETQ. The CDR3 length is 14 residues. The ends were cut back, 4 bases at V and 5 bases at J, with 15 bases in the middle. CDR3 DNA sequence: TGCGCCAGCAGCGCGGGAGGAATAAGGACTGAAGCTTTCTTT. It codes for CASSAGGIRTEAFF.

CDR3 amino acids: CASIRGTGNIQYF. DNA for the CDR3: TGTGCCAGCATCCGCGGGACAGGGAACATTCAGTACTTC. The chain recombines TRBV2 with TRBJ2-4; the match to TRBD1 covers 9 bases. The CDR3 extends over 13 amino acids. CDR1 and CDR2 from the germline V gene are SNHLY and FYNNEI. After removal of 7 bases from V and 7 bases from J, the junction contained 5 bases not matched to a gene.

J is TRBJ1-4 and V is TRBV2; perhaps TRBD1 as D (6 bases). This CDR3 is 15 amino acids long. Germline CDR1 and CDR2: SNHLY and FYNNEI. Trimming shortened V by 6 bases and J by 8 bases, and 19 bases separated the two germline ends. CDR3 loop: CASRFQGSQGEKLFF. CDR3 coding DNA: TGTGCCAGCAGGTTTCAGGGGTCTCAGGGGGAAAAACTGTTTTTT. Looking up the rest from reference TRBV2 and TRBJ1-4 gives the full variable domain: EPEVTQTPSHQVTQMGQEVILRCVPISNHLYFYWYRQILGQKVEFLVSFYNNEISEKSEIFDDQFSVERPDGSNFTLKIRSTKLEDSAMYFCASRFQGSQGEKLFFGSGTQLSVL.